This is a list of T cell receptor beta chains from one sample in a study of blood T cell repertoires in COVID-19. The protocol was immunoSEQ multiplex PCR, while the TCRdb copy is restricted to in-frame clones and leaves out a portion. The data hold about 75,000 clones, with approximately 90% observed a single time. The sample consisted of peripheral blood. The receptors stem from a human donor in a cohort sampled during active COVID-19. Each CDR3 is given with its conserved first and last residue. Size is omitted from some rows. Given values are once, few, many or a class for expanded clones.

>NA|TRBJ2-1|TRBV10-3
CAISEPSSYNEQFF
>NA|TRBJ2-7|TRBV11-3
CASSFTYEQYF
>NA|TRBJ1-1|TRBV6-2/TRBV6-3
CASSGMTGNTEAFF
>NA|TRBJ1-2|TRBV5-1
CASSFLRQGASYGYTF
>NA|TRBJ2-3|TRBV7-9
CASSDGTATDTQYF
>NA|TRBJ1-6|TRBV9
CASSGQGGGSPLHF
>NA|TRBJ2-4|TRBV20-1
CSARQNIQYF
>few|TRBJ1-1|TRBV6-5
CASSLLGGVEAFF
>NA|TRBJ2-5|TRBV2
CASSAGTGVGTQYF
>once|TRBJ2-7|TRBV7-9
CASSLARGYGEQYF
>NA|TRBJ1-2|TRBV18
CASSPGDRVYGYTF
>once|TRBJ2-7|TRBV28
CASSTYSYEQYF
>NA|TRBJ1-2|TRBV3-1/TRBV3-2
CASSPRDRSNYGYTF
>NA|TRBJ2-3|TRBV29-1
CSVEFVRTSGSSDTQYF
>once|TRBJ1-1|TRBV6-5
CASSIDRVDTEAFF
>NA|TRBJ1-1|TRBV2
CASSDEGAVGTEAFF
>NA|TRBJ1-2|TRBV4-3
CASSQDREYNGYTF
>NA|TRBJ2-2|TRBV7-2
CASSPGTTYTGELFF
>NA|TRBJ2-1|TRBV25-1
CASAQDRRWAEGQFF
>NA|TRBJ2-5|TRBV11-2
CASSLPLAGGETQYF
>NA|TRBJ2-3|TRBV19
CASSAHERAIDTQYF
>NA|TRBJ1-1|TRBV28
CASNPQSPQGTEAFF
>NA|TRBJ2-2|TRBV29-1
CSARRGTGYTGELFF
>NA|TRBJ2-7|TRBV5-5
CASSRGTGATYEQYF
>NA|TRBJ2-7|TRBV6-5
CASSYGTRRNEQYF
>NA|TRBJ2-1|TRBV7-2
CASSPYRLAGYNEQFF
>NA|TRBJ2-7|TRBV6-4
CARLAGGPRSYEQYF
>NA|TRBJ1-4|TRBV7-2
CASSSRPGDRANEKLFF
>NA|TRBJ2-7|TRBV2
CASTNRTLGYEQYF
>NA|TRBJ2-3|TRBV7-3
CASSLKGLTDTQYF
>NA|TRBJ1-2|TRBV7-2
CASSPGYGYTF
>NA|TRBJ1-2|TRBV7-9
CASSRDRDGYTF
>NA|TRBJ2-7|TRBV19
CASSIYARPGLAYEQYF
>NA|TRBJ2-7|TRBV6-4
CASSDPRVRYEQYF
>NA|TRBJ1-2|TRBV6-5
CASRDRVLNVGGYTF
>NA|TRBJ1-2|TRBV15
CATSSPPGRVGYGYTF
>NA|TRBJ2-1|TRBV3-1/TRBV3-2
CASTRGSGTYNEQFF
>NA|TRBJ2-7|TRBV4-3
CASSQVVTSGPYEQYF
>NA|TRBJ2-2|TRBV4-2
CASSQAEAGVNTGELFF
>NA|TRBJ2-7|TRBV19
CASSIAGGSYEQYF
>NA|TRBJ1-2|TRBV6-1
CASRWGQTNYGYTF
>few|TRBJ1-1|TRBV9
CASNPQVLVNTEAFF
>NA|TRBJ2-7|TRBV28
CASSQVGGPYEQYF
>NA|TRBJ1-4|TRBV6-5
CASRQVATNEKLFF
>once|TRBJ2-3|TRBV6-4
CASSPLSSGGTDTQYF
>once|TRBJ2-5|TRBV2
CASSEGGAGGQETQYF
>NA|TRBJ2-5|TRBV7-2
CASSSQETQYF
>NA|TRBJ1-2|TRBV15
CATSRDSGHIYGYTF
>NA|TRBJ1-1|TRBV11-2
CASSLRDRGQVEAFF
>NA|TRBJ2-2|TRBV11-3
CASSSRTGGENTGELFF
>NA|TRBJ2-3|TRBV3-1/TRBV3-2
CASSDKSRTRRDTQYF
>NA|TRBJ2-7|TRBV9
CASSVGGRYYEQYF
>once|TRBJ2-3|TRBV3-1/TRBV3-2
CASSSPLAGGREDTQYF